One and the same sample provided the 23 T cell receptor beta chains below, sequenced in a study of T cells after yellow fever vaccination. TCRdb independently ran MiXCR on the 5' RACE reads; one entry per CDR3 protein. Of about 340,000 distinct CDR3 sequences listed, roughly 8.7% were seen once; the top ten hold around 17%. This material consisted of PBMCs, taken on the day of the first yellow fever vaccination. The receptors here all came from a man between 18 and 29 years old who received the YFV17D yellow fever vaccine.

The V and J genes are TRBV7-3 and TRBJ2-7, with unresolved D. The CDR3 sequence is 13 residues long. CDR1 SGHTA and CDR2 FQGTGA come from the germline V gene. Trimming removed 5 bases at V and 8 bases at J, with 16 bases between. CDR3 coding DNA: TGTGCCAGCAGCCCACATTCCGACACTCAGCAGTACTTC. Protein: CASSPHSDTQQYF.

The rearrangement joins TRBV5-4 to TRBJ1-2, with a weak D call TRBD1 (6 bases). The germline V gene encodes CDR1 SGHNT and CDR2 YYREEE (reference sequence). The CDR3 extends over 14 amino acids. Trimming cost V 6 bases and J 4 bases, with 16 bases left between them. The CDR3 here is CASKNRGGFYGYTF. The DNA for the CDR3 is TGTGCCAGCAAAAACAGAGGGGGTTTCTATGGCTACACCTTC.

Details on this clonotype: This sequence may be a read error, since a much larger clone differs from it by one base. The chain is built from TRBV5-1 and TRBJ2-2; maybe TRBD2 (5 bases). The germline V gene has CDR1 SGHRS and CDR2 YFSETQ. The CDR3 is 14 amino acids. The V end was cut by 4 bases, the J end by 4 bases, with 11 bases between. The CDR3 sequence is CASSRRKITGELFF. The CDR3 DNA reads TGCGCCAGCAGCAGGAGGAAGATCACCGGGGAGCTGTTTTTT.

The chain uses TRBV7-3 and TRBJ2-3; tentatively, D is TRBD2 (6 bases). The V end was cut by 8 bases, the J end by 1 base, with 16 bases between. The CDR3 covers 15 residues. Germline V gene data show CDR1 as SGHTA and CDR2 as FQGTGA. Here the CDR3 reads CASGFRGTGTDTQYF. The CDR3 coding sequence is TGTGCCAGCGGGTTCCGGGGGACGGGCACAGATACGCAGTATTTT.

This clonotype was recorded at least ten times. The chain combines TRBV29-1 with TRBJ2-3; maybe TRBD1 (6 bases). The CDR3 has 17 amino acids. The V gene's germline CDR1 is SQVTM and CDR2 ANQGSEA. The V gene lost 6 bases and the J gene lost 1 base, with 23 bases spanning the gap. The CDR3 DNA is TGCAGCGTACCAAACGGGACACCAGGGATGGGCACAGATACGCAGTATTTT. Translation gives CSVPNGTPGMGTDTQYF.

The chain carries TRBV7-2 and TRBJ2-5, with TRBD2 identical over 12 bases. Trimming at V came to 0 bases and at J to 0 bases, leaving 2 bases not matched to a gene. This CDR3 is built from 17 residues. Germline V gene sequence: CDR1 SGHTA, CDR2 FQGNSA. The CDR3 is CASSLAGTSGYQETQYF. The CDR3 DNA reads TGTGCCAGCAGCTTAGCGGGGACTAGCGGGTACCAAGAGACCCAGTACTTC.

This clonotype was found a few times. The chain combines TRBV5-1 with TRBJ2-1, with D possibly being TRBD1 or TRBD2 (6 bases each). The germline CDR1 and CDR2 sequences are SGHRS and YFSETQ. V was pared by 3 bases and J by 4 bases, with 17 bases between. The CDR3 consists of 16 residues. The CDR3 bases are TGCGCCAGCAGCTGGCATGACGGGGGCGCTTACAATGAGCAGTTCTTC. Amino acid sequence: CASSWHDGGAYNEQFF.

The sample holds a few counts of this clonotype. The genes are TRBV12-3 or TRBV12-4 and TRBJ2-7; 8 bases fit TRBD2. V shed 5 bases and J 0 bases; nucleotides not matched to a gene: 6. The CDR3 runs 15 residues. This chain's CDR3 is CASSPGGGSSYEQYF. In DNA form, the CDR3 reads TGTGCCAGCAGTCCCGGGGGGGGGTCCTCCTACGAGCAGTACTTC.

The sample holds a few counts of this clonotype. The chain employs TRBV3-1 and TRBJ2-4; TRBD2 matches 9 bases. The CDR3 runs to 19 residues. Germline-derived CDR1 and CDR2 are LGHDT and YNNKEL (reference sequence). V gave up 0 bases and J gave up 0 bases; unmatched junction bases: 9. In DNA form, the CDR3 reads TGTGCCAGCAGCCAAGACGGGACTAGCTTCACCGGAGCCAAAAACATTCAGTACTTC. This translates into CASSQDGTSFTGAKNIQYF. The entire variable domain, with the rest obtained from reference TRBV3-1 and TRBJ2-4, is as follows: DTAVSQTPKYLVTQMGNDKSIKCEQNLGHDTMYWYKQDSKKFLKIMFSYNNKELIINETVPNRFSPKSPDKAHLNLHINSLELGDSAVYFCASSQDGTSFTGAKNIQYFGAGTRLSVL.

This clonotype was counted at least ten times. This chain joins TRBV7-9 and TRBJ2-3, with D possibly TRBD2 on 6 matching bases. Deletions cut 5 bases from V and 1 base from J, with 16 bases between. CDR3 length: 16 amino acids. Germline CDR1 reads SEHNR; CDR2 reads FQNEAQ (reference sequence). Here the CDR3 reads CASSLLLARGTDTQYF. Written as DNA, the CDR3 is TGTGCCAGCAGCCTCCTACTAGCCAGGGGCACAGATACGCAGTATTTT.

This clonotype turned up a few times. The chain is built from TRBV18 and TRBJ2-1, with 10 bases fitting TRBD2. The CDR3 extends over 16 amino acids. The V gene end was trimmed by 4 bases and the J gene end by 7 bases; junction bases not matched to a gene: 10. Germline CDR1 is KGHSH and CDR2 is LQKENI. As DNA, the CDR3 is TGTGCCAGCTCACAAAACCTAGCGGGGGCCGGAAATGAGCAGTTCTTC. Translated, it gives CASSQNLAGAGNEQFF.

This clonotype has just a few counts. This chain connects TRBV10-3 to TRBJ2-2, with D perhaps given as TRBD1 or TRBD2 (5 bases each). Trimming cost V 7 bases and J 5 bases, with 14 bases left between them. CDR3 size: 14 residues. Germline V lookup: CDR1 ENHRY, CDR2 SYGVKD. The CDR3 is CAIKIGKGTGELFF. CDR3 nucleotides: TGTGCCATCAAAATCGGGAAGGGGACCGGGGAGCTGTTTTTT.

This clonotype showed up many times. The chain employs TRBV29-1 and TRBJ1-1; no clear D. The V end was cut by 4 bases, the J end by 0 bases, with 9 bases between. The CDR3 is 13 residues long. Per the germline V gene, CDR1 is SQVTM and CDR2 is ANQGSEA. CDR3 amino acids: CSVVTRMNTEAFF. In DNA form, the CDR3 reads TGCAGCGTTGTCACGCGAATGAACACTGAAGCTTTCTTT.

Only a few counts were recorded for this clonotype. The genes are TRBV2 and TRBJ1-3; 10 bases match TRBD1. Germline V CDR1 and CDR2: SNHLY, FYNNEI. The V gene end was trimmed by 6 bases and the J gene end by 2 bases; junction bases not matched to a gene: 4. The CDR3 runs to 15 residues. DNA of the CDR3: TGTGCCAGCAGGGCCGGGACAGGGGCTGGAAACACCATATATTTT. Translated: CASRAGTGAGNTIYF. Based on the CDR3 plus reference TRBV2 and TRBJ1-3, the full variable domain is EPEVTQTPSHQVTQMGQEVILRCVPISNHLYFYWYRQILGQKVEFLVSFYNNEISEKSEIFDDQFSVERPDGSNFTLKIRSTKLEDSAMYFCASRAGTGAGNTIYFGEGSWLTVV.

This clonotype was counted between two and nine times. The J gene is TRBJ2-7, the V gene TRBV5-4; 12 bases agree with TRBD1. V shed 5 bases, J shed 4 bases, and the junction held 7 bases outside the gene matches. CDR1 and CDR2 (germline): SGHNT, YYREEE (reference sequence). This CDR3 is 15 amino acids long. CDR3 sequence: CASRGGQGASYEQYF. The CDR3 nucleotides are TGTGCCAGCAGGGGGGGACAGGGGGCTTCATACGAGCAGTACTTC. The variable domain in full, completed from reference TRBV5-4 and TRBJ2-7, reads ETGVTQSPTHLIKTRGQQVTLRCSSQSGHNTVSWYQQALGQGPQFIFQYYREEENGRGNFPPRFSGLQFPNYSSELNVNALELDDSALYLCASRGGQGASYEQYFGPGTRLTVT.

This clonotype was observed at least ten times. This chain links TRBV11-3 with TRBJ2-5, with D unresolved. The germline V gene encodes CDR1 SGHNT and CDR2 YENEEA. The V end lost 1 base, the J end lost 4 bases, and 4 bases lay between the germline ends. The CDR3 totals 12 residues. CDR3 bases: TGTGCCAGCAGCTTAGGGTCAGAGACCCAGTACTTC. This encodes CASSLGSETQYF.

In DNA, the CDR3 is TGTGCCAGCAGTTTGAACAGCATGAACACTGAAGCTTTCTTT. This gives the protein CASSLNSMNTEAFF. The J gene is TRBJ1-1, the V gene TRBV12-3 or TRBV12-4; D gene ambiguous. CDR3 size: 14 residues. V was shortened by 3 bases and J by 0 bases, with 8 bases between the two germline ends.

About this clonotype: One end of the junction does not line up with germline, which may come from a read error. The chain combines TRBV24-1 with TRBJ1-2; D is possibly TRBD1 (5 bases). The CDR3 spans 13 residues. In germline, CDR1 is KGHDR, CDR2 SFDVKD. CDR3 nucleotide sequence: TGTGCCATCAGTAAACCGGGGCACGAAGGCTACACCTTC. Protein: CAISKPGHEGYTF.

This clonotype showed up many times. V gene TRBV6-1 combines with J gene TRBJ2-2; a possible D gene is TRBD1 (7 bases). The germline V and J ends were trimmed by 5 bases and 4 bases, with 11 bases remaining between them. The germline gives CDR1 MNHNS, CDR2 SASEGT. The CDR3 has 14 residues. The CDR3 here is CASSPGGTTGELFF. As DNA, the CDR3 is TGTGCCAGCAGTCCAGGGGGGACCACCGGGGAGCTGTTTTTT.

This clonotype was counted only a few times. The rearrangement joins TRBV3-1 to TRBJ2-5; 11 bases map to TRBD2. This CDR3 contains 16 residues. Germline-derived CDR1 and CDR2 are LGHDT and YNNKEL (reference sequence). The V gene end was trimmed by 3 bases and the J gene end by 2 bases; junction bases not matched to a gene: 5. The CDR3 protein is CASSQPGLADQETQYF. The CDR3 region has the DNA TGTGCCAGCAGCCAGCCGGGACTAGCGGATCAAGAGACCCAGTACTTC.

A few counts support this clonotype. The chain recombines TRBV5-1 with TRBJ2-5, with TRBD1 matching over 9 bases. CDR3 length: 15 amino acids. V gave up 8 bases and J gave up 5 bases; unmatched junction bases: 13. Germline-derived CDR1 and CDR2 are SGHRS and YFSETQ. The CDR3, as DNA: TGCGCCAGTAAGCGGAGGACAGGGGAGGATGAGACCCAGTACTTC. This encodes CASKRRTGEDETQYF. The full variable domain, with the rest looked up from reference TRBV5-1 and TRBJ2-5, is KAGVTQTPRYLIKTRGQQVTLSCSPISGHRSVSWYQQTPGQGLQFLFEYFSETQRNKGNFPGRFSGRQFSNSRSEMNVSTLELGDSALYLCASKRRTGEDETQYFGPGTRLLVL.

This clonotype appeared a few times. This rearrangement joins TRBV15 to TRBJ1-4; D perhaps matches TRBD1 (5 bases). The CDR3 runs 14 residues. Trimming took 3 bases from V and 2 from J, leaving 7 bases between them. The V gene's germline CDR1 is LNHNV and CDR2 YYDKDF (reference sequence). The CDR3 bases are TGTGCCACCAGCAGCAGACAGACTAATGAAAAACTGTTTTTT. It codes for CATSSRQTNEKLFF.

This sequence joins TRBV7-6 and TRBJ2-5, with 11 bases lining up with TRBD2. Germline V gene data show CDR1 as SGHVS and CDR2 as FNYEAQ. CDR3 size: 15 residues. V lost 1 base, J lost 5 bases, and 3 bases stayed unmatched. The CDR3 spells CASSLGASGGETQYF. In DNA, the CDR3 is TGTGCCAGCAGCTTAGGGGCTAGCGGGGGGGAGACCCAGTACTTC.